This is a list of T cell receptor beta chains from one sample in a study of T cell clones after liver transplantation. Using immunoSEQ multiplex PCR, the repertoire was profiled, and TCRdb retains in-frame clones only, with some absent. The repertoire consists of roughly 56,000 clones, with more than 65% occurring once and the leading ten covering 9.9%. The source was CD4+ T cells from blood, collected around 52 months after liver transplant. These receptor sequences come from a human patient who received a liver transplant. Some T cells may be the graft donor's. Each CDR3 is given with its conserved first and last residue. A D gene is named only where the DNA matches it firmly. Not all rows give a size; the values are once, few, many and, for expanded clones, a class.

cdr3_nt: TGTGCCAGCAGCTATGGGGTCAATCAGCCCCAGCATTTT
cdr3_aa: CASSYGVNQPQHF
j_call: TRBJ1-5
cdr3_length: 13
d_call: .
v_call: TRBV7-9
clone_size: .

cdr3_nt: TGTGCCAGCAGTTCCGGGACAGGGAATGAAAAACTGTTTTTT
cdr3_aa: CASSSGTGNEKLFF
j_call: TRBJ1-4
cdr3_length: 14
d_call: TRBD1
v_call: TRBV6-1
clone_size: .

cdr3_nt: TGTGCCAGCAGTTCCCGGACAGGGACCTACAATGAGCAGTTCTTC
cdr3_aa: CASSSRTGTYNEQFF
j_call: TRBJ2-1
cdr3_length: 15
d_call: TRBD1
v_call: TRBV27
clone_size: .

cdr3_nt: TGTGCCAGCAGCCGGACAGTTCGACAGCCCCAGCATTTT
cdr3_aa: CASSRTVRQPQHF
j_call: TRBJ1-5
cdr3_length: 13
d_call: .
v_call: TRBV11-2
clone_size: .

cdr3_nt: TGTGCCAGCAGTCCTCCACAGGGGGCAAGCAATCAGCCCCAGCATTTT
cdr3_aa: CASSPPQGASNQPQHF
j_call: TRBJ1-5
cdr3_length: 16
d_call: TRBD1
v_call: TRBV28
clone_size: .

cdr3_nt: TGTGCCACTCGGGACTCCCAGAGCTCCTACAATGAGCAGTTCTTC
cdr3_aa: CATRDSQSSYNEQFF
j_call: TRBJ2-1
cdr3_length: 15
d_call: .
v_call: TRBV19
clone_size: .

cdr3_nt: TGTGCCAGCAGCACTCGGACTAGCGGGGGGGCCGGGGAAGATACGCAGTATTTT
cdr3_aa: CASSTRTSGGAGEDTQYF
j_call: TRBJ2-3
cdr3_length: 18
d_call: TRBD2
v_call: TRBV11-3
clone_size: .

cdr3_nt: TGTGCCAGCAGCGGGGGCAGCAATCAGCCCCAGCATTTT
cdr3_aa: CASSGGSNQPQHF
j_call: TRBJ1-5
cdr3_length: 13
d_call: .
v_call: TRBV14
clone_size: once

cdr3_nt: TGTGCCAGCAGTGGGCTGAGTAGGGGCACAGATACGCAGTATTTT
cdr3_aa: CASSGLSRGTDTQYF
j_call: TRBJ2-3
cdr3_length: 15
d_call: .
v_call: TRBV2
clone_size: few

cdr3_nt: TGTGCCTGGGGGACAGGGGTGTTCTACGAGCAGTACTTC
cdr3_aa: CAWGTGVFYEQYF
j_call: TRBJ2-7
cdr3_length: 13
d_call: TRBD1
v_call: TRBV30
clone_size: .

cdr3_nt: TGCAGCGTTGAAGGGTACGGGACAGGGTTGCGAGAGACCCAGTACTTC
cdr3_aa: CSVEGYGTGLRETQYF
j_call: TRBJ2-5
cdr3_length: 16
d_call: TRBD1
v_call: TRBV29-1
clone_size: once

cdr3_nt: TGTGCCTGGAGTTCCGGACTAGCAGGCACAGATACGCAGTATTTT
cdr3_aa: CAWSSGLAGTDTQYF
j_call: TRBJ2-3
cdr3_length: 15
d_call: TRBD2
v_call: TRBV30
clone_size: .

cdr3_nt: TGCGCCAGCAGTGGGGACTATAGGACCGGGGAGCTGTTTTTT
cdr3_aa: CASSGDYRTGELFF
j_call: TRBJ2-2
cdr3_length: 14
d_call: TRBD2
v_call: TRBV10-1
clone_size: .

cdr3_nt: TGCGCCAGCAGCTCCGAACAGGGTATTGAAAAACTGTTTTTT
cdr3_aa: CASSSEQGIEKLFF
j_call: TRBJ1-4
cdr3_length: 14
d_call: .
v_call: TRBV5-1
clone_size: .

cdr3_nt: TGCGCCAGCAGAGCAGGGGGCGCGGGCACCGGGGAGCTGTTTTTT
cdr3_aa: CASRAGGAGTGELFF
j_call: TRBJ2-2
cdr3_length: 15
d_call: TRBD1
v_call: TRBV10-1
clone_size: .

cdr3_nt: TGTGCCAGCAGGGTACAGGTTAGCACAGATACGCAGTATTTT
cdr3_aa: CASRVQVSTDTQYF
j_call: TRBJ2-3
cdr3_length: 14
d_call: .
v_call: TRBV2
clone_size: once

cdr3_nt: TGTGCCAGCTCACCATATAGCGGGGAAACAGATACGCAGTATTTT
cdr3_aa: CASSPYSGETDTQYF
j_call: TRBJ2-3
cdr3_length: 15
d_call: TRBD2
v_call: TRBV18
clone_size: .

cdr3_nt: TGTGCCAGCTCACCTCTACAGGATAACTATGGCTACACCTTC
cdr3_aa: CASSPLQDNYGYTF
j_call: TRBJ1-2
cdr3_length: 14
d_call: .
v_call: TRBV18
clone_size: once

cdr3_nt: TGTGCCAGCAGCTACTTTCCGGGCACAGATACGCAGTATTTT
cdr3_aa: CASSYFPGTDTQYF
j_call: TRBJ2-3
cdr3_length: 14
d_call: .
v_call: TRBV7-2
clone_size: few

cdr3_nt: TGTGCCAGCAGTCCTACGGGTCTCGGGAGGTACGATACGCAGTATTTT
cdr3_aa: CASSPTGLGRYDTQYF
j_call: TRBJ2-3
cdr3_length: 16
d_call: TRBD2
v_call: TRBV7-3
clone_size: .

cdr3_nt: TGCGCCAGCAGAGACACAGATACGCAGTATTTT
cdr3_aa: CASRDTDTQYF
j_call: TRBJ2-3
cdr3_length: 11
d_call: .
v_call: TRBV10-1
clone_size: .

cdr3_nt: TGTGCCAGCTCACCACCAATGGGGCAGGACACTGAAGCTTTCTTT
cdr3_aa: CASSPPMGQDTEAFF
j_call: TRBJ1-1
cdr3_length: 15
d_call: .
v_call: TRBV18
clone_size: .

cdr3_nt: TGTGCCAGCAGCTTGGGGGGGGGCAGCGATACGCAGTATTTT
cdr3_aa: CASSLGGGSDTQYF
j_call: TRBJ2-3
cdr3_length: 14
d_call: .
v_call: TRBV5-4
clone_size: .

cdr3_nt: TGTGCCAGCAGCGTCCTAGCGGGGGGGCATATTGCCGGGGAGCTGTTTTTT
cdr3_aa: CASSVLAGGHIAGELFF
j_call: TRBJ2-2
cdr3_length: 17
d_call: TRBD2
v_call: TRBV14
clone_size: .

cdr3_nt: TGCGCCAGCAGGGCAGGGGTGGGCACAGATACGCAGTATTTT
cdr3_aa: CASRAGVGTDTQYF
j_call: TRBJ2-3
cdr3_length: 14
d_call: .
v_call: TRBV5-1
clone_size: .

cdr3_nt: TGTGCCAGTGCGAGTAGGATGAACACTGAAGCTTTCTTT
cdr3_aa: CASASRMNTEAFF
j_call: TRBJ1-1
cdr3_length: 13
d_call: .
v_call: TRBV19
clone_size: .

cdr3_nt: TGCGCCAGCAGCCTCACCCTAGGGGCTAGCGTCTCCTACGAGCAGTACTTC
cdr3_aa: CASSLTLGASVSYEQYF
j_call: TRBJ2-7
cdr3_length: 17
d_call: .
v_call: TRBV5-1
clone_size: .

cdr3_nt: TGCGCCAGCAGGCCTGGGGGGACTAATGAAAAACTGTTTTTT
cdr3_aa: CASRPGGTNEKLFF
j_call: TRBJ1-4
cdr3_length: 14
d_call: .
v_call: TRBV5-1
clone_size: .

cdr3_nt: TGTGCCAGTAGTATAGCTGCGAGTGTGGGCACAGATACGCAGTATTTT
cdr3_aa: CASSIAASVGTDTQYF
j_call: TRBJ2-3
cdr3_length: 16
d_call: .
v_call: TRBV19
clone_size: .

cdr3_nt: TGTGCCAGCAGCTCGGGCCACCAAGAGACCCAGTACTTC
cdr3_aa: CASSSGHQETQYF
j_call: TRBJ2-5
cdr3_length: 13
d_call: .
v_call: TRBV7-3
clone_size: .

cdr3_nt: TGCGCCAGCAGCCAGTTACGACAGGGAGTGGATTCACCCCTCCACTTT
cdr3_aa: CASSQLRQGVDSPLHF
j_call: TRBJ1-6
cdr3_length: 16
d_call: TRBD1
v_call: TRBV4-1
clone_size: .

cdr3_nt: TGTGCCAGCAACTCACAGGGGACAGGCCGGGTCTACGAGCAGTACTTC
cdr3_aa: CASNSQGTGRVYEQYF
j_call: TRBJ2-7
cdr3_length: 16
d_call: TRBD1
v_call: TRBV28
clone_size: few

cdr3_nt: TGTGCCAGCAGCGGTGTGGTAGGGAACTCTGGGGCCAACGTCCTGACTTTC
cdr3_aa: CASSGVVGNSGANVLTF
j_call: TRBJ2-6
cdr3_length: 17
d_call: .
v_call: TRBV11-2
clone_size: .

cdr3_nt: TGTGCCATCACCACGGGGGATAGCCCTAGAGCTTTCTTT
cdr3_aa: CAITTGDSPRAFF
j_call: TRBJ1-1
cdr3_length: 13
d_call: .
v_call: TRBV10-3
clone_size: .

cdr3_nt: TGTGCCAGCGCGAGAGGCCCGGGATCTGGAAACACCATATATTTT
cdr3_aa: CASARGPGSGNTIYF
j_call: TRBJ1-3
cdr3_length: 15
d_call: .
v_call: TRBV6-6
clone_size: .

cdr3_nt: TGTGCCAGTAGTATAAGGTCCGGGCAGGGGGCGTTCGAGCAGTACTTC
cdr3_aa: CASSIRSGQGAFEQYF
j_call: TRBJ2-7
cdr3_length: 16
d_call: TRBD1
v_call: TRBV19
clone_size: .

cdr3_nt: TGTGCCAGCAGCCCCAATAGCGGGGGGGCCGGGGAGCTGTTTTTT
cdr3_aa: CASSPNSGGAGELFF
j_call: TRBJ2-2
cdr3_length: 15
d_call: TRBD2
v_call: TRBV5-6
clone_size: .

cdr3_nt: TGTGCCAGCAGTGACAGGTCCTACGAGCAGTACTTC
cdr3_aa: CASSDRSYEQYF
j_call: TRBJ2-7
cdr3_length: 12
d_call: .
v_call: TRBV6-6
clone_size: .

cdr3_nt: TGTGCCAGCAGTCCTTGGGACAGGGGCAATCAGCCCCAGCATTTT
cdr3_aa: CASSPWDRGNQPQHF
j_call: TRBJ1-5
cdr3_length: 15
d_call: TRBD1
v_call: TRBV27
clone_size: .

cdr3_nt: TGTGCCAGCAGCTCTATGGCGGGGATGGGCTACACCTTC
cdr3_aa: CASSSMAGMGYTF
j_call: TRBJ1-2
cdr3_length: 13
d_call: .
v_call: TRBV5-8
clone_size: .

cdr3_nt: TGTGCCAGCAGCAGAATTAGCCTCCACGAGCAGTACTTC
cdr3_aa: CASSRISLHEQYF
j_call: TRBJ2-7
cdr3_length: 13
d_call: .
v_call: TRBV7-9
clone_size: .

cdr3_nt: TGTGCCAGCAGCTTAACAGGGGGTAGGAATTCACCCCTCCACTTT
cdr3_aa: CASSLTGGRNSPLHF
j_call: TRBJ1-6
cdr3_length: 15
d_call: TRBD1
v_call: TRBV7-9
clone_size: .

cdr3_nt: TGTGCCAGCAGCCCAGACCCCCGGACACCGCACTACGAGCAGTACTTC
cdr3_aa: CASSPDPRTPHYEQYF
j_call: TRBJ2-7
cdr3_length: 16
d_call: .
v_call: TRBV9
clone_size: .

cdr3_nt: TGTGCCAGCAGACCCGGGACGGACCTCTCACCCCTCCACTTT
cdr3_aa: CASRPGTDLSPLHF
j_call: TRBJ1-6
cdr3_length: 14
d_call: .
v_call: TRBV6-5
clone_size: .

cdr3_nt: TGTGCCAGCAGCTTGGTGGGACAAGGCTTCCTTTATGGCTACACCTTC
cdr3_aa: CASSLVGQGFLYGYTF
j_call: TRBJ1-2
cdr3_length: 16
d_call: .
v_call: TRBV5-4
clone_size: .

cdr3_nt: TGTGCCAGCAGCCAGCTCGTCGGATTTGAAGCTTTCTTT
cdr3_aa: CASSQLVGFEAFF
j_call: TRBJ1-1
cdr3_length: 13
d_call: .
v_call: TRBV9
clone_size: .

cdr3_nt: TGCGCCAGCAGTGAGCGAGTAGGTGGCAATCAGCCCCAGCATTTT
cdr3_aa: CASSERVGGNQPQHF
j_call: TRBJ1-5
cdr3_length: 15
d_call: .
v_call: TRBV10-2
clone_size: .

cdr3_nt: TGTGCCAGCAGCAATTCCGGGACAGCAACCTACGAGCAGTACTTC
cdr3_aa: CASSNSGTATYEQYF
j_call: TRBJ2-7
cdr3_length: 15
d_call: TRBD1
v_call: TRBV6-1
clone_size: .

cdr3_nt: TGTGCCAGCAGCTTGAGAGCGGCAGGGTCGAATCAGCCCCAGCATTTT
cdr3_aa: CASSLRAAGSNQPQHF
j_call: TRBJ1-5
cdr3_length: 16
d_call: .
v_call: TRBV5-5
clone_size: few

cdr3_nt: TGCGCCAGCAGCTTGGGCCAGGGCCCCGCAGGGGAGCAGTACTTC
cdr3_aa: CASSLGQGPAGEQYF
j_call: TRBJ2-7
cdr3_length: 15
d_call: .
v_call: TRBV5-1
clone_size: .

cdr3_nt: TGTGCCAGCAGCAAAGGGGAGGGGCCCCAGCATTTT
cdr3_aa: CASSKGEGPQHF
j_call: TRBJ1-5
cdr3_length: 12
d_call: .
v_call: TRBV9
clone_size: .

cdr3_nt: TGCGCCAGCAGCCCCGGACAGGGCGTACACGAGCAGTACTTC
cdr3_aa: CASSPGQGVHEQYF
j_call: TRBJ2-7
cdr3_length: 14
d_call: TRBD1
v_call: TRBV4-1
clone_size: .

cdr3_nt: TGTGCCATCAGTGAGTCGAGGGCGTATAATTCACCCCTCCACTTT
cdr3_aa: CAISESRAYNSPLHF
j_call: TRBJ1-6
cdr3_length: 15
d_call: .
v_call: TRBV10-3
clone_size: .